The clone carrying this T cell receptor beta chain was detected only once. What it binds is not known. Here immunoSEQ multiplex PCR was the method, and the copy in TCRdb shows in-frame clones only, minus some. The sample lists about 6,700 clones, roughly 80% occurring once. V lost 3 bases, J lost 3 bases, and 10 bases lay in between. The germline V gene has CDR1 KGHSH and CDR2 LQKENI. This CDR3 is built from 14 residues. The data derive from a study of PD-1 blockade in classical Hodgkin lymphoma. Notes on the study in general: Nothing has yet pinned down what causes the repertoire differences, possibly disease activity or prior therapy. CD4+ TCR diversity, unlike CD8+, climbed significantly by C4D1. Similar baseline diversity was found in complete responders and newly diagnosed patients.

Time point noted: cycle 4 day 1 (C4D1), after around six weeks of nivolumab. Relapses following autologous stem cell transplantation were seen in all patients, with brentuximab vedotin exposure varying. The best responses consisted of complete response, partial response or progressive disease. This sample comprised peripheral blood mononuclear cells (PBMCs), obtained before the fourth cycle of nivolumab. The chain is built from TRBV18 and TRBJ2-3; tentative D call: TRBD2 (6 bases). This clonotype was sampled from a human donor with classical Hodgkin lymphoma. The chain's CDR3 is CASSPETRTDTQYF. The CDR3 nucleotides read TGTGCCAGCTCACCGGAGACTAGAACAGATACGCAGTATTTT.